The 8 T cell receptor beta chains reported below all come from one sample, sequenced in a study of OX40 agonist ivuxolimab in advanced cancers. TCRdb's copy holds only in-frame clones and misses some; the assay was immunoSEQ multiplex PCR. Of fewer than 85,000 clones in the sample, 80% to 90% are singletons; the top ten hold approximately 10%. Here the sequenced sample was CD4+ or CD8+ T cells sorted from blood, taken in a trial of the OX40 agonist ivuxolimab. These receptors all stem from an adult with an advanced solid tumor such as melanoma, head and neck, liver or kidney cancer.

The chain employs TRBV11-1 and TRBJ2-3; 8 bases are shared with TRBD1. Germline V lookup: CDR1 SGHAT, CDR2 FQDESV (reference sequence). This CDR3 spans 17 amino acids. V shed 3 bases and J 2 bases; nucleotides not matched to a gene: 10. CDR3: CASSLALGDRLTDTQYF. The CDR3 nucleotides read TGTGCCAGCAGCTTGGCGCTCGGGGACAGGCTCACAGATACGCAGTATTTT.

The chain carries TRBV19 and TRBJ2-7, with 10 positions matching TRBD2. Unmatched junction bases numbered 11, after V lost 2 bases and J lost 7 bases. The CDR3 has 16 amino acids. Germline V gene sequence: CDR1 LNHDA, CDR2 SQIVND (reference sequence). The chain's CDR3 is CASSISSGRARSEQYF. The DNA for the CDR3 is TGTGCCAGTAGTATAAGCAGCGGGAGGGCGAGAAGTGAGCAGTACTTC.

The sample holds a few counts of this clone. The J gene is TRBJ1-2, the V gene TRBV19; D not resolved. CDR1 LNHDA and CDR2 SQIVND come from the germline V gene (reference sequence). Trimming left V 0 bases short and J 6 bases short, with 11 bases between. The CDR3 sequence is 14 residues long. The CDR3 DNA sequence: TGTGCCAGTAGTATAGACGTGATCGAGGATGGCTACACCTTC. Protein sequence: CASSIDVIEDGYTF. Filled out from reference TRBV19 and TRBJ1-2, the complete variable domain reads DGGITQSPKYLFRKEGQNVTLSCEQNLNHDAMYWYRQDPGQGLRLIYYSQIVNDFQKGDIAEGYSVSREKKESFPLTVTSAQKNPTAFYLCASSIDVIEDGYTFGSGTRLTVV.

V and J are TRBV27 and TRBJ1-1; D is ambiguous. This CDR3 is built from 10 residues. Trimming cost V 6 bases and J 11 bases, with 10 bases left between them. The germline CDR1 and CDR2 sequences are MNHEY and SMNVEV (reference sequence). CDR3 nucleotides: TGTGCCAGCAGGGAAGTGCCTGCTTTCTTT. It yields the protein CASREVPAFF.

The chain joins TRBV2 to TRBJ2-1; D is unclear. Germline values: CDR1 SNHLY, CDR2 FYNNEI. Trimming took 8 bases from V and 0 from J, leaving 11 bases between them. The length of the CDR3 is 14 residues. Written as DNA, the CDR3 is TGTGCCAGCGATAGTACAAGCTCCTACAATGAGCAGTTCTTC. Translation: CASDSTSSYNEQFF.

The genes are TRBV27 and TRBJ1-2; D is ambiguous. The CDR3 is 13 amino acids. CDR1 MNHEY and CDR2 SMNVEV come from the germline V gene (reference sequence). The V end was cut by 4 bases, the J end by 8 bases, with 14 bases between. CDR3 DNA: TGTGCCAGCAGTTCCTACGGCCCCGACGGCTACACCTTC. Encoded protein: CASSSYGPDGYTF.

The rearrangement uses TRBV27 and TRBJ2-7; possibly TRBD2 for D (5 bases). The CDR3 is 12 amino acids. V lost 6 bases, J lost 4 bases, and 10 bases lay in between. Looked up from germline, CDR1 is MNHEY and CDR2 is SMNVEV (reference sequence). Written as DNA, the CDR3 is TGTGCCAGCAGGCGCGGGCTTTACGAGCAGTACTTC. Residues: CASRRGLYEQYF.

This rearrangement joins TRBV11-2 to TRBJ2-7; 9 bases map to TRBD2. Germline V gene sequence: CDR1 SGHAT, CDR2 FQNNGV. J was trimmed by 0 bases and V by 3 bases; bases with no gene match: 3. The length of the CDR3 is 15 residues. The DNA of the CDR3 is TGTGCCAGCAGCTTGAGCGGGGGGTCCTCCTACGAGCAGTACTTC. Its protein is CASSLSGGSSYEQYF.